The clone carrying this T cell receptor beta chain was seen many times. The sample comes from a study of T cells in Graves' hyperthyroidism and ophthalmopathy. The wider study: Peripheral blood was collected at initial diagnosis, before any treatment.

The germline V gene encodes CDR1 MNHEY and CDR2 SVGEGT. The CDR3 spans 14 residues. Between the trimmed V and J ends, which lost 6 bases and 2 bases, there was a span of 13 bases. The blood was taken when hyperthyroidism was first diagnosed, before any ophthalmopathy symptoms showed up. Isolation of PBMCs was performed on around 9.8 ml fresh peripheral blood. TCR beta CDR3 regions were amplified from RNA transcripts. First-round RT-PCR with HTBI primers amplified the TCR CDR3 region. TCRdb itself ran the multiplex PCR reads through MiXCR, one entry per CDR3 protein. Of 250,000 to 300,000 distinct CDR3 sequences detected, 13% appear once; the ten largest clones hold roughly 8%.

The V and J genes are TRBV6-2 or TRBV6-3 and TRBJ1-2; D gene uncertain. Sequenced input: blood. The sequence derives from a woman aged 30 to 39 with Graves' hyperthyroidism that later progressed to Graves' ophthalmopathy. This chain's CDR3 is CASSNPTLNYGYTF. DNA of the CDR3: TGTGCCAGCAGCAACCCGACACTAAACTATGGCTACACCTTC.